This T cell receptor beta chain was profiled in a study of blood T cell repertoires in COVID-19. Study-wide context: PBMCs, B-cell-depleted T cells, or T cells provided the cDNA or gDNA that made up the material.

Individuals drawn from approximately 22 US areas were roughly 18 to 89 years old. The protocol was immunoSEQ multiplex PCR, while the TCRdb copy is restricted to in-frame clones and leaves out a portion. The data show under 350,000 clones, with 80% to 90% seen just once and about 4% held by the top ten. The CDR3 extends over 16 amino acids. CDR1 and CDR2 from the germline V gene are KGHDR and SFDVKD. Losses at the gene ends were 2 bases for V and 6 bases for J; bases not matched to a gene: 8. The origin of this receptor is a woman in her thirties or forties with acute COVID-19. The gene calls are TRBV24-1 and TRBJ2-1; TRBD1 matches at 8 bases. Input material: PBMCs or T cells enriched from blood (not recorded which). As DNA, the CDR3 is TGTGCCACCAGTGATTGGAAGACAGGGGACTCCAATGAGCAGTTCTTC. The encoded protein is CATSDWKTGDSNEQFF.